Presented here are 21 T cell receptor beta chains from one specimen sequenced in a study of beta chain features in type 1 diabetes. These receptors have no known antigen. Study-level findings and limits: In every one of the four CD4+ subsets, TCRB CDR3s were moderately but significantly shorter in Type 1 diabetes patients.

Expressed TCRB transcripts were sequenced because the isolated RNA had all been reverse transcribed beforehand. Here immunoSEQ multiplex PCR was the method, and the copy in TCRdb shows in-frame clones only, minus some. The sample comprises more than 550,000 clones, over 11% of which are singletons, and 0.03% to 0.045% rests with the top ten. The specimen was naive CD4+ T cells from blood. The receptors shown here come from a man between 18 and 35 years old with type 1 diabetes.

This clone occurred a few times. The CDR3 DNA reads as TGTGCCATCAGTGGACAGATCCAAGAGACCCAGTACTTC. It codes for CAISGQIQETQYF. The chain is built from TRBV10-3 and TRBJ2-5; the D gene is possibly TRBD1 (5 bases). The V end lost 4 bases, the J end lost 1 base, and 7 bases lay between the germline ends. Per the germline V gene, CDR1 is ENHRY and CDR2 is SYGVKD. The CDR3 loop spans 13 amino acids.

This clone was observed a handful of times. The gene calls are TRBV19 and TRBJ2-6; perhaps D is TRBD1 or TRBD2 (5 bases each). Trimming shortened V by 6 bases and J by 2 bases, and 11 bases separated the two germline ends. Germline CDR1 LNHDA, CDR2 SQIVND (reference sequence). The CDR3 is 15 amino acids. The CDR3 DNA reads as TGTGCCAGTAGACCGGGGACGGCTGGGGCCAACGTCCTGACTTTC. Residues: CASRPGTAGANVLTF.

V gene TRBV5-1 combines with J gene TRBJ2-7; 9 bases fit TRBD1. The CDR3 is made up of 14 amino acids. Germline CDR1 SGHRS, CDR2 YFSETQ. The V and J ends lost 5 bases and 2 bases, in that order; junction bases with no gene match: 5. The CDR3 DNA sequence: TGCGCCAGCAGTAGGGACAGGGAACCCTACGAGCAGTACTTC. Residues: CASSRDREPYEQYF. The full variable domain, with the rest looked up from reference TRBV5-1 and TRBJ2-7, is KAGVTQTPRYLIKTRGQQVTLSCSPISGHRSVSWYQQTPGQGLQFLFEYFSETQRNKGNFPGRFSGRQFSNSRSEMNVSTLELGDSALYLCASSRDREPYEQYFGPGTRLTVT.

The chain carries TRBV7-8 and TRBJ2-6; D not certain. CDR1 is SGHVS, CDR2 FQNEAQ, per germline. The CDR3 loop spans 18 amino acids. V lost 5 bases and J 0 bases, leaving 17 bases between the germline ends. CDR3 sequence (DNA): TGTGCCAGCAGCCTCAGATGGCCCAGCCACTCTGGGGCCAACGTCCTGACTTTC. It is translated as CASSLRWPSHSGANVLTF.

Comment on this clone: At the DNA level, this CDR3 is encoded by other sequences in the same sample as well. The chain employs TRBV7-2 and TRBJ2-3; no definite D call. Trimming took off 3 bases at V and 1 base at J, with 5 bases between the two ends. Germline V lookup: CDR1 SGHTA, CDR2 FQGNSA. The CDR3 length is 13 residues. This CDR3 reads CASSFPGTDTQYF. CDR3 bases: TGTGCCAGCAGCTTCCCGGGCACAGATACGCAGTATTTT.

In DNA form, the CDR3 reads TGTGCCAGCAGCCCTCAACAGGGGGGGTCCACTGAAGCTTTCTTT. Translating gives CASSPQQGGSTEAFF. The J gene is TRBJ1-1, the V gene TRBV7-2, with 8 bases fitting TRBD1. The CDR3 is made up of 15 amino acids. Per the germline V gene, CDR1 is SGHTA and CDR2 is FQGNSA. The V segment lost 5 bases and the J segment 4 bases; nucleotides outside the gene matches: 9.

This clone was observed a few times. The V gene is TRBV19, the J gene TRBJ1-4; 9 bases agree with TRBD1. After removal of 10 bases from V and 6 bases from J, the junction contained 6 bases not matched to a gene. This CDR3 spans 13 amino acids. Germline V CDR1 and CDR2: LNHDA, SQIVND (reference sequence). In DNA, the CDR3 is TGTGCCACCCGGGACAGGGAGGATGAAAAACTGTTTTTT. It is translated as CATRDREDEKLFF.

The chain links TRBV25-1 to TRBJ2-7, with TRBD1 matching over 11 bases. V lost 8 bases, J lost 7 bases, and 7 bases stayed unmatched. This CDR3 is built from 13 residues. The germline V gene encodes CDR1 MGHDK and CDR2 SYGVNS. The CDR3 loop is CASYGQGAVEQYF. The DNA for the CDR3 is TGTGCCAGCTACGGACAGGGGGCGGTAGAGCAGTACTTC.

J is TRBJ2-7 and V is TRBV25-1, with D perhaps TRBD2 (5 bases). V dropped 4 bases and J dropped 6 bases, with 19 bases sitting between them. This CDR3 has 15 amino acids. CDR1 and CDR2 from the germline V gene are MGHDK and SYGVNS. The CDR3: CASSGPGLIAPEQYF. The CDR3 DNA follows: TGTGCCAGCAGTGGCCCCGGACTTATAGCCCCCGAGCAGTACTTC.

This clone turned up a few times. V is TRBV25-1 and J is TRBJ2-7; D gene ambiguous. Per the germline V gene, CDR1 is MGHDK and CDR2 is SYGVNS. Deletions cut 4 bases from V and 2 bases from J, with 6 bases between. The CDR3 has 12 residues. This chain's CDR3 is CASSVTAYEQYF. CDR3 DNA sequence: TGTGCCAGCAGTGTTACCGCCTACGAGCAGTACTTC.

This clone was seen a handful of times. Different DNA sequences within this sample yield the same CDR3. The rearrangement links TRBV9 to TRBJ2-7; 7 bases fit TRBD2. The CDR3 is made up of 15 amino acids. CDR1 SGDLS and CDR2 YYNGEE come from the germline V gene. The V gene end was trimmed by 0 bases and the J gene end by 1 base; junction bases not matched to a gene: 4. CDR3: CASSVGPSGSYEQYF. The CDR3 DNA follows: TGTGCCAGCAGCGTAGGCCCTAGCGGTTCCTACGAGCAGTACTTC.

This clone was detected a few times. This chain joins TRBV6-1 and TRBJ2-1; TRBD2 matches at 12 bases. V dropped 4 bases and J dropped 7; count of bases not matched to a gene: 11. This CDR3 has 17 residues. Germline CDR1 MNHNS, CDR2 SASEGT. In DNA, the CDR3 is TGTGCCAGCAGTGGGGGACTAGCGGGTGACATAACGAATGAGCAGTTCTTC. This codes for CASSGGLAGDITNEQFF.

The table lists this clone with a few counts. This rearrangement joins TRBV30 to TRBJ2-3; 7 nucleotides match TRBD2. J gave up 4 bases and V 4 bases, and 5 bases lay outside the gene matches. The CDR3 contains 13 residues. In germline, CDR1 is GTSNPN, CDR2 SVGIG (reference sequence). The CDR3 coding sequence is TGTGCCTGGATGGTTGGGGGGGCAGATACGCAGTATTTT. The encoded protein is CAWMVGGADTQYF.

The chain uses TRBV9 and TRBJ2-5; TRBD2 matches at 9 bases. Per the germline V gene, CDR1 is SGDLS and CDR2 is YYNGEE. J lost 2 bases, V lost 3 bases, and 2 bases had no gene match. The CDR3 spans 14 residues. The CDR3 protein is CASSATSGQETQYF. The CDR3 bases are TGTGCCAGCAGCGCTACTAGCGGGCAAGAGACCCAGTACTTC.

V and J are TRBV4-2 and TRBJ2-2; no firm D call. From germline, CDR1 is LGHNA and CDR2 YNFKEQ. The CDR3 spans 12 residues. V gave up 2 bases and J gave up 6 bases, with 4 bases separating them. The CDR3 reads CASSQWAGELFF. The CDR3 bases are TGTGCCAGCAGCCAATGGGCCGGGGAGCTGTTTTTT.

This clone was observed a handful of times. The chain is built from TRBV29-1 and TRBJ2-7, with D maybe TRBD1 (6 bases). This CDR3 contains 16 residues. In germline, CDR1 is SQVTM, CDR2 ANQGSEA. Trimming left V 5 bases short and J 1 base short, with 21 bases between. CDR3 sequence (DNA): TGCAGCGTTCGCCATGCGACAAGGGACACATCCTACGAGCAGTACTTC. It yields the protein CSVRHATRDTSYEQYF.

As concerns this clone: The identical CDR3 is also encoded by other nucleotide sequences in the sample. The rearrangement uses TRBV29-1 and TRBJ1-2, with D maybe TRBD1 (5 bases). V shed 4 bases and J shed 3 bases, with 6 bases lying between them. This CDR3 contains 11 residues. Germline V gene lookup returns CDR1 SQVTM and CDR2 ANQGSEA. For the CDR3, the DNA is TGCAGCGTTGGAGGGGACTATGGCTACACCTTC. It encodes CSVGGDYGYTF. The whole variable domain, filled in from reference TRBV29-1 and TRBJ1-2, reads SAVISQKPSRDICQRGTSLTIQCQVDSQVTMMFWYRQQPGQSLTLIATANQGSEATYESGFVIDKFPISRPNLTFSTLTVSNMSPEDSSIYLCSVGGDYGYTFGSGTRLTVV.

CDR3 sequence: CASSLVSLTGELFF. DNA of the CDR3: TGTGCCAGCAGCTTAGTCAGCCTCACCGGGGAGCTGTTTTTT. V usage is TRBV11-3 and J usage is TRBJ2-2, with no clear D. The germline V gene has CDR1 SGHNT and CDR2 YENEEA. The CDR3 totals 14 residues. V was clipped by 1 base and J by 4 bases, with 7 bases between them.

The chain combines TRBV7-2 with TRBJ1-2; 9 bases are shared with TRBD1. This CDR3 is built from 13 residues. CDR1 is SGHTA, CDR2 FQGNSA, per germline. The ends lost 7 bases at V and 7 bases at J; junction bases unmatched: 7. The CDR3 protein is CASIKNRGRGYTF. As DNA, the CDR3 is TGTGCCAGCATCAAGAACAGGGGGCGTGGCTACACCTTC.

In this sample, this clone turned up a few times. This chain uses TRBV21-1 with TRBJ2-2. TRBV21-1 is a documented pseudogene. The CDR3 is made up of 15 amino acids. The CDR3 region has the DNA TGTGCCAGCAGCAAGCTGGCGACGAGCACCGGGGAGCTGTTTTTT. Translating gives CASSKLATSTGELFF.

In its sample, this clone was seen a few times. V usage is TRBV7-9 and J usage is TRBJ1-1; TRBD1 aligns across 8 bases. The CDR3 length is 14 residues. Trimming cost V 5 bases and J 4 bases; bases outside gene matches: 6. CDR1 and CDR2 (germline): SEHNR, FQNEAQ (reference sequence). As DNA, the CDR3 is TGTGCCAGCAGCACCGGACAGGGCGGCACTGAAGCTTTCTTT. Translated: CASSTGQGGTEAFF.